Each of the 28 T cell receptor beta chains below was sequenced from the same sample in a study of T cells after yellow fever vaccination. Using its own MiXCR run on the 5' RACE reads, TCRdb lists one record per CDR3 protein. The sample has 250,000 to 350,000 distinct CDR3 sequences, around 6.8% seen once. The specimen was PBMCs, collected roughly seven weeks after the first yellow fever vaccination. The source is a man aged 18 to 30 who received the YFV17D yellow fever vaccine.

The chain carries TRBV29-1 and TRBJ2-1; 10 bases map to TRBD2. V trimming: 7 bases; J trimming: 8 bases; junction bases outside the gene matches: 20. There are 17 residues in the CDR3. Germline V lookup: CDR1 SQVTM, CDR2 ANQGSEA. The chain's CDR3 is CSADGLAGGRRMYEQFF. The CDR3, as DNA: TGCAGCGCTGACGGGTTAGCGGGGGGAAGGAGGATGTATGAGCAGTTCTTC.

This clonotype has more than one count but fewer than ten. This chain connects TRBV28 to TRBJ2-5; 9 nucleotides agree with TRBD1. The J segment lost 5 bases and the V segment lost 8 bases, leaving 12 bases of the junction unmatched. This CDR3 is built from 15 residues. The germline gives CDR1 MDHEN, CDR2 SYDVKM. This CDR3 reads CASEGGGQGSETQYF. The CDR3 coding sequence is TGTGCCAGCGAGGGGGGAGGACAGGGGTCCGAGACCCAGTACTTC.

The chain has TRBV6-1 and TRBJ1-2; D not resolved. This CDR3 is 13 amino acids long. V was clipped by 5 bases and J by 5 bases, with 12 bases between them. Looked up from germline, CDR1 is MNHNS and CDR2 is SASEGT. CDR3 protein: CASSRLGQYGYTF. The CDR3 bases are TGTGCCAGCAGTAGGCTCGGGCAGTATGGCTACACCTTC.

This clonotype was observed many times. This chain uses TRBV5-1 with TRBJ2-1; 7 bases are shared with TRBD2. The CDR3 spans 14 residues. The germline V gene encodes CDR1 SGHRS and CDR2 YFSETQ. Trimming at V came to 0 bases and at J to 9 bases, leaving 6 bases not matched to a gene. This CDR3 reads CASSLDGLVGEQFF. The CDR3 bases are TGCGCCAGCAGCTTGGATGGACTAGTGGGTGAGCAGTTCTTC.

This clonotype was seen a handful of times. V and J are TRBV7-9 and TRBJ2-5, with TRBD1 matching 8 bases. Trimming cost V 4 bases and J 5 bases; bases outside gene matches: 6. The germline V gene has CDR1 SEHNR and CDR2 FQNEAQ (reference sequence). The CDR3 loop spans 14 amino acids. The CDR3 nucleotides are TGTGCCAGCAGCTCCACAGGGGGGTGGGAGACCCAGTACTTC. This gives the protein CASSSTGGWETQYF.

This clonotype was seen a handful of times. This sequence joins TRBV6-2 or TRBV6-3 and TRBJ1-1; no reliable D call. The germline gives CDR1 MNHEY, CDR2 SVGEGT. The V gene lost 6 bases and the J gene lost 7 bases, with 12 bases spanning the gap. The CDR3 is 12 residues long. This chain's CDR3 is CASRDVGNEAFF. As DNA, the CDR3 is TGTGCCAGCAGGGACGTAGGGAATGAAGCTTTCTTT.

This clonotype was seen more than once but under ten times. This rearrangement joins TRBV2 to TRBJ1-5, with 8 nucleotides matching TRBD1. Germline values: CDR1 SNHLY, CDR2 FYNNEI. CDR3 length: 14 residues. V gave up 6 bases and J gave up 6 bases; unmatched junction bases: 7. CDR3 residues: CASREDRAIQPQHF. CDR3 coding DNA: TGTGCCAGCAGGGAGGACAGGGCTATTCAGCCCCAGCATTTT. Using reference TRBV2 and TRBJ1-5 for the parts outside the CDR3, the full variable domain is EPEVTQTPSHQVTQMGQEVILRCVPISNHLYFYWYRQILGQKVEFLVSFYNNEISEKSEIFDDQFSVERPDGSNFTLKIRSTKLEDSAMYFCASREDRAIQPQHFGDGTRLSIL.

The chain carries TRBV6-1 and TRBJ1-2; possible D gene TRBD1, 6 bases. Germline V CDR1 and CDR2: MNHNS, SASEGT. The CDR3 covers 14 residues. V was clipped by 6 bases and J by 7 bases, with 18 bases between them. The CDR3 nucleotides read TGTGCCAGCAGGGGACCTCTCGGACAGTCTGGCTACACCTTC. This sequence encodes CASRGPLGQSGYTF.

The chain joins TRBV27 to TRBJ2-5; a weak D match, TRBD1 (6 bases). The germline V gene has CDR1 MNHEY and CDR2 SMNVEV (reference sequence). V lost 8 bases, J lost 5 bases, and 12 bases lay in between. CDR3 length: 12 amino acids. The CDR3: CASGTGLETQYF. As DNA, the CDR3 is TGTGCCAGCGGAACAGGGTTGGAGACCCAGTACTTC.

There are a few counts of this clonotype. This chain connects TRBV19 to TRBJ1-4; D is undetermined. V lost 10 bases and J 3 bases, leaving 12 bases between the germline ends. CDR3 size: 13 residues. The germline CDR1 and CDR2 sequences are LNHDA and SQIVND (reference sequence). The CDR3 region has the DNA TGTGCCACCCCCTCGCAGGCTAATGAAAAACTGTTTTTT. This gives the protein CATPSQANEKLFF.

The sample holds a few counts of this clonotype. The chain carries TRBV5-6 and TRBJ1-2, with D maybe TRBD1 (6 bases). V was pared by 0 bases and J by 8 bases, with 17 bases between. Germline CDR1 is SGHDT and CDR2 is YYEEEE. The CDR3 has 15 amino acids. DNA for the CDR3: TGTGCCAGCAGCTTGGACAGGGTATCTGGCTTCGGCTACACCTTC. Residues: CASSLDRVSGFGYTF. Full variable domain (missing parts from reference TRBV5-6 and TRBJ1-2): DAGVTQSPTHLIKTRGQQVTLRCSPKSGHDTVSWYQQALGQGPQFIFQYYEEEERQRGNFPDRFSGHQFPNYSSELNVNALLLGDSALYLCASSLDRVSGFGYTFGSGTRLTVV.

This clonotype appeared many times. The chain employs TRBV6-5 and TRBJ1-6, with a weak D call TRBD1 (5 bases). The CDR3 contains 17 residues. The ends were cut back, 3 bases at V and 5 bases at J, with 17 bases in the middle. Germline-derived CDR1 and CDR2 are MNHEY and SVGAGI. The CDR3 DNA reads TGTGCCAGCAGTTATTTGAGGGTGTCAGGGAATAATTCACCCCTCCACTTT. Residues: CASSYLRVSGNNSPLHF.

This clonotype was seen a few times. In DNA, the CDR3 is TGCGCCAGCTCAAAAGGATTGGGAGATCCCAATGAGCAGTTCTTC. This translates into CASSKGLGDPNEQFF. This chain uses TRBV4-3 with TRBJ2-1; tentatively, D is TRBD2 (5 bases). The CDR3 runs 15 residues. The germline gives CDR1 LGHNA, CDR2 YSLEER. Trimming took 8 bases from V and 6 from J, leaving 20 bases between them.

This clonotype occurred a few times. V usage is TRBV20-1 and J usage is TRBJ2-5, with 11 bases identical to TRBD2. This CDR3 is built from 19 residues. Germline loops: CDR1 DFQATT, CDR2 SNEGSKA (reference sequence). V lost 3 bases, J lost 7 bases, and 22 bases stayed unmatched. CDR3 sequence (DNA): TGCAGTGCTAGGATTAGCGGGGGGGTGGCCGCTGGTAGAGTTGGGACCCAGTACTTC. Translating it yields CSARISGGVAAGRVGTQYF.

V gene TRBV9 combines with J gene TRBJ2-3, with D possibly TRBD2 on 5 matching bases. The V end lost 2 bases, the J end lost 5 bases, and 6 bases lay between the germline ends. The germline V gene has CDR1 SGDLS and CDR2 YYNGEE. The CDR3 has 12 residues. CDR3 sequence: CASSVGRDTQYF. CDR3 nucleotide sequence: TGTGCCAGCAGCGTGGGGAGAGATACGCAGTATTTT.

This clonotype was detected a few times. The chain links TRBV12-3 or TRBV12-4 to TRBJ2-3; perhaps TRBD2 as D (6 bases). V gave up 8 bases and J gave up 1 base, with 25 bases separating them. This CDR3 is 18 amino acids long. CDR3 nucleotide sequence: TGTGCCAGCTGTCCCGGGTTGTACGCGGGGCCCCGCACAGATACGCAGTATTTT. Its protein is CASCPGLYAGPRTDTQYF.

Ten or more counts support this clonotype. The CDR3 loop is CASSRRQEKDEQYF. The CDR3 nucleotides are TGCGCCAGCAGCCGACGACAGGAGAAGGACGAGCAGTACTTC. The V call is TRBV5-1, the J call TRBJ2-7; perhaps TRBD1 as D (6 bases). This CDR3 has 14 residues. Germline V gene lookup returns CDR1 SGHRS and CDR2 YFSETQ. V was pared by 4 bases and J by 5 bases, with 16 bases between. The variable domain in full, with the rest retrieved from reference TRBV5-1 and TRBJ2-7, is KAGVTQTPRYLIKTRGQQVTLSCSPISGHRSVSWYQQTPGQGLQFLFEYFSETQRNKGNFPGRFSGRQFSNSRSEMNVSTLELGDSALYLCASSRRQEKDEQYFGPGTRLTVT.

This clonotype was detected a few times. This chain joins TRBV4-3 and TRBJ1-4; D is unresolved. The V end lost 5 bases, the J end lost 6 bases, and 7 bases lay between the germline ends. Per the germline V gene, CDR1 is LGHNA and CDR2 is YSLEER. The CDR3 covers 12 residues. The CDR3 bases are TGCGCCAGCAGCTCGCGGTATGAAAAACTGTTTTTT. Translated: CASSSRYEKLFF.

V usage is TRBV4-3 and J usage is TRBJ1-1; D gene uncertain. Germline V gene sequence: CDR1 LGHNA, CDR2 YSLEER. The CDR3 loop spans 14 amino acids. The V gene lost 1 base and the J gene lost 3 bases, with 9 bases spanning the gap. This chain's CDR3 is CASSQGRGYTEAFF. CDR3 nucleotides: TGCGCCAGCAGCCAAGGGCGAGGGTACACTGAAGCTTTCTTT.

This chain joins TRBV3-1 and TRBJ2-7, with 11 nucleotides matching TRBD1. The V gene's germline CDR1 is LGHDT and CDR2 YNNKEL (reference sequence). The CDR3 totals 17 residues. Trimming cost V 4 bases and J 0 bases; bases outside gene matches: 8. The CDR3 reads CASSPRDRGLSSYEQYV. The DNA of the CDR3 is TGTGCCAGCAGCCCCCGGGACAGGGGGTTGAGCTCCTACGAGCAGTACGTC.

The chain is built from TRBV7-6 and TRBJ2-1; D possibly matches TRBD1 or TRBD2 (5 bases each). Trimming left V 1 base short and J 0 bases short, with 13 bases between. The CDR3 is 17 residues long. CDR1 is SGHVS and CDR2 is FNYEAQ in the germline V gene. This chain's CDR3 is CASSLGGVTSSYNEQFF. CDR3 coding DNA: TGTGCCAGCAGCTTAGGAGGGGTCACTAGCTCCTACAATGAGCAGTTCTTC.

The chain is built from TRBV20-1 and TRBJ2-3; maybe TRBD1 (7 bases). The CDR3 has 15 residues. Trimming pared 3 bases from V and 2 bases from J, leaving 15 bases between. Germline CDR1 and CDR2: DFQATT and SNEGSKA (reference sequence). Here the CDR3 reads CSASGGQQITDTQYF. The CDR3 DNA reads as TGCAGTGCTAGCGGGGGACAGCAGATCACAGATACGCAGTATTTT.

This clonotype was seen more than once but under ten times. The chain has TRBV4-1 and TRBJ2-3, with D possibly matching TRBD1 (7 bases). V was trimmed by 1 base and J by 5 bases, leaving 13 bases between them. The CDR3 runs to 15 residues. CDR1 is MGHRA and CDR2 is YSYEKL in the germline V gene. The chain's CDR3 is CASSQAEGALDTQYF. In DNA, the CDR3 is TGCGCCAGCAGCCAAGCGGAGGGGGCGTTAGATACGCAGTATTTT.

This clonotype was picked up many times. CDR3 nucleotide sequence: TGCAGTGCTAGAATTGGGGGCGCGGACACTGAAGCTTTCTTT. Translated, it gives CSARIGGADTEAFF. V usage is TRBV20-1 and J usage is TRBJ1-1, with D perhaps TRBD1 (6 bases). Germline V lookup: CDR1 DFQATT, CDR2 SNEGSKA (reference sequence). Between the trimmed V and J ends, which lost 2 bases and 3 bases, there was a span of 13 bases. The CDR3 extends over 14 amino acids.

Comments on this clonotype: A much larger clone is a single base away; this may be a read error. The chain couples TRBV7-6 to TRBJ2-3, with TRBD2 matching 11 bases. The V gene's germline CDR1 is SGHVS and CDR2 FNYEAQ. The V gene end was trimmed by 4 bases and the J gene end by 4 bases; junction bases not matched to a gene: 1. The CDR3 covers 14 residues. The CDR3 spells CASSYSGGADTQYF. The CDR3 coding sequence is TGTGCCAGCAGCTATAGCGGGGGGGCAGATACGCAGTATTTT.

Ten or more counts support this clonotype. The CDR3 is CSASEPDTGELFF. The CDR3 nucleotides are TGCAGTGCTAGCGAGCCGGACACCGGGGAGCTGTTTTTT. The V call is TRBV20-1, the J call TRBJ2-2; D gene unclear. Looked up from germline, CDR1 is DFQATT and CDR2 is SNEGSKA (reference sequence). The germline V and J ends were trimmed by 3 bases and 3 bases, with 8 bases remaining between them. This CDR3 is 13 amino acids long.

This clonotype was detected only a few times. The chain recombines TRBV5-1 with TRBJ2-6; no reliable D call. The CDR3 sequence is 16 residues long. The germline V and J ends were trimmed by 0 bases and 0 bases, with 7 bases remaining between them. CDR1 and CDR2 (germline): SGHRS, YFSETQ. CDR3 region: CASSLDPGSGANVLTF. The DNA of the CDR3 is TGCGCCAGCAGCTTGGATCCGGGCTCTGGGGCCAACGTCCTGACTTTC.

The rearrangement uses TRBV7-3 and TRBJ2-2, with D maybe TRBD1 (6 bases). The V end was cut by 4 bases, the J end by 7 bases, with 10 bases between. This CDR3 comprises 13 residues. Germline CDR1 is SGHTA and CDR2 is FQGTGA. In DNA form, the CDR3 reads TGTGCCAGCAGCTCACAGGGAAACGGGGAGCTGTTTTTT. Its translation is CASSSQGNGELFF.